This entry describes one TCR beta chain. The specificity of this receptor is unknown. Base qualities were left out, and no much larger clone turns up one base away. This specimen comes from a study of cytomegalovirus exposure and HLA in healthy donors (dated by TCRdb to the late 2010s). As for the study more broadly: An earlier analysis of about 530 of the donors reported approximately 260 Gb of sequence data and some 110 million unique TCR beta sequences obtained from about 179 million T cells. On average, roughly 240,000 unique TCR beta nucleotide sequences were sequenced per donor among a few hundred genotyped donors of the cohort, with roughly 20% of those sequences being non-productive. A later genetic analysis used genome-wide SNP genotypes for about 60% of the roughly 700 donors, treating that subset as a discovery cohort. Using immunosequencing, the study profiled T cell repertoires from about 620 subjects and related those repertoires to cytomegalovirus serostatus. A few DR-DQ haplotypes were handled as single units for association and clustering because linkage in the cohort was strong. Every repertoire in the discovery cohort had been generated on one and the same sequencing platform. Rather than using new phenotypic data, the later analysis identified candidate immune exposures from TCR beta sequences and from how often those sequences occurred across donors. Class I and class II HLA loci were covered by the typing at four-digit resolution. The study aimed to test whether cataloging public T cell receptors could reveal signatures of past pathogen exposure. The number of typed donors differed by locus: 629-630 for A, B, C, DRB1 and DQB1; some 500 for DQA1; about 600 for DPA1; and roughly 490 for DPB1. Donor age, sex, ethnicity and CMV serostatus were compiled together with the repertoire data. High-throughput TCR immunosequencing, statistical association of individual TCRs with disease status, and machine learning were combined to predict cytomegalovirus infection status. A later analysis re-analyzed previously published TCR beta repertoires from 666 donors and added high-resolution HLA genotyping to study TCR occurrence patterns. Roughly 300 gigabases of sequencing data and around 87 million unique TCR sequences were included in an early release covering several hundred HLA-typed donors. To decide whether each TCR beta V gene segment behaved as functional or pseudogenic, an earlier analysis of 587 of the donors relied on high-throughput TCR beta sequencing. Of the roughly 400 genotyped donors, 81% were placed in the genetic ancestry cluster associated with self-reported Caucasian donors. Along with the roughly 710-subject first cohort, a separate validation cohort of about 110 different subjects was used. Paper-wide results and their limitations: In an earlier analysis of 587 of the donors, most TCR beta V segments appeared in productive rearrangements about 87% or about 30% of the time, broadly matching IMGT annotations. In a later analysis, several top co-occurrence clusters were reported to appear linked to parvovirus B19, influenza, CMV and Epstein-Barr virus. In vitro tests confirmed that three of the cytomegalovirus-associated TCR beta chains recognize cytomegalovirus antigens. A further reported finding was that TCR beta sequences accurately predicted the HLA-A and HLA-B alleles for most subjects in the first cohort. The cohort was sequenced for TCR beta chains only, and without alpha or paired-chain data the features that could be detected were limited. The authors suggested that the approach could potentially be generalized to other disease states and immunological phenotypes. Across donors, most TCR sequences were observed very rarely, whereas some public TCRs were present in many individuals. Correlated functional status among segregating V segments might reflect linkage disequilibrium, but an unknown experimental factor could not be ruled out. The earlier analysis of approximately 560 of the donors excluded approximately 15 rarely observed V segments, including chromosome 9 orphons, because counts were too low. Some IMGT-functional V segments, including TRBV6-2 and TRBV6-3, could not be told apart with the 87-base-pair reads, so those segments were excluded. When HLA alleles, especially DR and DQ, strongly co-occurred, TCR associations were difficult to assign to individual alleles. The classifier was reported to diagnose cytomegalovirus status with high specificity and sensitivity in both the original cohort and the validation cohort. Immune exposure information for the cohort was limited to CMV serostatus. In a later analysis, around 15,000 TCR beta sequences were associated with specific HLA alleles at a false discovery rate of 0.05. Presence/absence analyses assumed roughly uniform sequencing depth across donors, an assumption that may not hold. A group of highly shared sequence variants was considered likely to be a technical artifact of the sequencing pipeline. Compared with the 666-donor mean, donors in an Asian-associated ancestry cluster had fewer N-insertions in productive TCRs, according to a later genetic analysis. In a later analysis, most CMV-associated TCR beta chains were found to appear HLA-restricted, with HLA associations seemingly driven largely by CMV exposure. A later analysis found that HLA-associated TCR beta chains were more clonally expanded and had lower generation probabilities than equally common non-associated chains. According to a later analysis, TCR association rates differed among HLA loci, with DRB1 alleles showing the most associated TCRs and HLA-C alleles showing the fewest. In a later genetic analysis, a missense DCLRE1C variant was associated with V-gene and J-gene trimming of TCR beta chains, and the association was replicated in an independent cohort. In the study, 150 to 200 TCR beta chains were listed as associated with cytomegalovirus. Because HLA typing was unavailable for some donors at each locus, only the typed subset was used in association tests.

A distance of 10 bases separates the germline ends of V and J, which lose 6 bases and 2 bases respectively. The CDR3 numbers 13 residues from cysteine through phenylalanine. Here the CDR3 DNA is all that survives: 39 bases in frame from base 1. Based on the germline V gene (reference sequence), the CDR1 and CDR2 sequences are LNHDA and SQIVND. In total, 500 to 700 healthy bone marrow donors made up the cohort. All cohort members were sampled while nominally healthy, although unrecorded immune exposures were likely present. The donor was CMV seropositive and was included in the group of around 300 seropositive cohort members. A peripheral blood sample was collected from each donor, and TCR beta sequencing was performed on peripheral blood mononuclear cells. Genomic DNA was extracted from the blood cell samples with the Qiagen DNeasy Blood Extraction Kit. Library preparation employed the immunoSEQ multiplex PCR assay. The multiplex PCR relied on a mix of 60 forward primers for TCR Vbeta segments and 13 reverse primers for TCR Jbeta segments. A multiplex PCR assay on genomic DNA amplified the CDR3 region of rearranged TCR beta genes. The Illumina HiSeq System was used to sequence the amplified TCR beta libraries as 87-base-pair reads. For the original study's pipeline: A later analysis counted about 76 million unique TCR beta chains across the approximately 700 repertoires, and some 11 million of these chains were shared by at least two donors. To remove PCR and sequencing errors, raw reads were error-corrected and collapsed into unique sequences using a nearest-neighbor algorithm that merged closely related sequences. V, D and J gene segments were assigned by aligning CDR3 sequences to IMGT reference sequences. For a sequence to be retained, a match of at least six nucleotides to both a V gene segment and a J gene segment was required. Rearrangements were classified as productive when the CDR3 lacked stop codons and remained in frame with V and J, and all other rearrangements were classified as non-productive. CDR3 was defined according to IMGT convention as the region running from the second conserved V-encoded cysteine to the conserved J-encoded phenylalanine. The earlier analysis of more than 450 of the donors excluded sequences that lacked an unambiguous match to a single V gene segment. In an earlier analysis of 587 of the donors, V segments were called functional above 56.7% productive rearrangements and were called segregating when the between-donor standard deviation exceeded 5%. A statistical classification framework was developed to diagnose cytomegalovirus status using the catalog of TCR beta chain sequences. In a later analysis, V and J genes were assigned by comparing TCR nucleotide sequences against IMGT/GENE-DB human TR gene sequences. Using the TCRdist pipeline, a later analysis assigned CDR3 sequences along with most-parsimonious VDJ recombination scenarios. In a later analysis, every TCR beta chain was defined by the combination of its CDR3 amino acid sequence and its V-gene family, and reads without a unique V-gene family were dropped. As a way to deal with suspected cross-contamination and a sequencing artifact, a later analysis dropped roughly 600 nucleotide sequences that were highly shared and had low generation probability. For each public chain, a later analysis derived a clonal expansion index from normalized ranks of inferred template counts within each repertoire. In a later analysis, generation probabilities were computed using a VDJ recombination model fitted to out-of-frame rearrangements, and the results were checked against IGoR. In a later analysis, hypergeometric tests were used to score TCR-TCR, TCR-HLA and TCR-CMV co-occurrence, with a repertoire-size bias correction applied to TCR pairs. False discovery rates were estimated in a later analysis by permuting HLA or CMV assignments 20 times. In a later analysis, co-occurring TCRs were grouped using DBSCAN, and TCRdist sequence similarity was added for clustering within HLA-allele-positive subsets. Co-occurrence clustering excluded repertoires with fewer than 30,000 or more than 120,000 public chains, plus five with anomalous nucleotide sharing. This is the immuneACCESS table as TCRdb keeps it, with only in-frame sequences that have V and J called. A part of the clones is gone; compared with another copy, unresolved V genes explain less than half, and the rest is unexplained. V and J calls and clone size are copied from that table; D and trimming were computed from the DNA. This sample holds 120,000 to 150,000 clones; 79% were observed only once. Around 6.7% of the sample lies in the top ten.

The sequence is built from TRBV19 and TRBJ1-2, with no D gene named confidently. The sample taken for sequencing was PBMCs. This TCR came from a woman between 40 and 50 years old in good health and CMV-seropositive. The CDR3 in this case is CASSRGVNYGYTF. Here is the DNA: TGTGCCAGTAGCCGCGGGGTAAACTATGGCTACACCTTC.